This T cell receptor (beta chain) was profiled in a study of blood T cell repertoires in COVID-19. About the study: The United States, Italy and Spain supplied acute and convalescent COVID-19 samples. Sources were T cells, B-cell-depleted T cells, or PBMCs; the material itself was cDNA or gDNA.

As handled by the study authors: The authors estimated nucleated cell counts from reference gene primer amplification. The table came from immunoSEQ multiplex PCR; TCRdb's copy has only in-frame clones and leaves some out. V and J calls and clone size are those listed in that table; D and trimming were worked out from the DNA. Of about 44,000 clones listed, 85% to 90% were seen once; the top ten hold 4.5% to 6%. This receptor was taken from a human donor in a cohort sampled during active COVID-19. The sequencing input was peripheral blood.

Written as DNA, the CDR3 is TGTGCCACCAGTGGCGAGACAGGGTCTTATAGCAATCAGCCCCAGCATTTT. Amino acids: CATSGETGSYSNQPQHF. This chain links TRBV24-1 with TRBJ1-5, with 7 bases matching TRBD1. The germline gives CDR1 KGHDR, CDR2 SFDVKD. The CDR3 runs to 17 residues. V was clipped by 5 bases and J by 0 bases; unmatched bases: 9.